This T cell receptor (beta chain) was captured by sequencing in a study of CXCR3-negative and CXCR3-positive naive CD8 T cells. Every CD8+ T cell subset underwent triplicate sorting at around 300,000 cells apiece. CD45RO-CCR7+CD27+CD95- defined naive CD8+ T cells. Notes on this clonotype: Antigen: not known.

Findings and caveats of the study: CXCR3-negative and CXCR3-positive naive cells shared comparable TRBV-TRBJ usage, but memory cells did not. CXCR3-positive naive cells carried more hydrophobic TRB CDR3s than CXCR3-negative ones. TRB CDR3 properties served as the basis for inferring TCR strength, and surface CD5 was comparable between naive subsets.

Through 5' RACE with UMI labels, the TRB cDNA libraries were prepared. TCRdb re-analyzed the 5' RACE reads; it lists each CDR3 protein once, without DNA. The sample holds tens of thousands of distinct CDR3 sequences. The V gene's germline CDR1 is SGHRS and CDR2 YFSETQ. This CDR3 comprises 13 residues. The V gene is TRBV5-1, the J gene TRBJ1-1. This sequence originates from a human donor in good health. Some clones in this sample may be carry-over from other donors' samples. What was sequenced was naive CXCR3+ CD8+ T cells from blood. Regarding subset: CD45RO-CCR7+CD27+CD95- naive CD8+ T cells expressing CXCR3 (TNR3+). CDR3 sequence: CASSFFGRDEAFF.